The following is a TCR beta chain sequence with its context. Its specificity is unknown. This sample was taken from a study of cytomegalovirus exposure and HLA in healthy donors. The table came from immunoSEQ multiplex PCR; TCRdb's copy has only in-frame clones and leaves some out. The sample shows approximately 170,000 clones, approximately 81% of them seen only once. This CDR3 spans 12 amino acids. Germline V gene data show CDR1 as MDHEN and CDR2 as SYDVKM. Trimming removed 3 bases at V and 1 base at J, with 4 bases between. Study-level points and caveats: In vitro checks showed that a few CMV-associated chains really do target CMV antigens. Cytomegalovirus-associated TCR beta chains were listed, numbering 150 to 200.

The sample taken for sequencing was PBMCs. The chain has TRBV28 and TRBJ2-7, with D uncertain. The clonotype originates from a young man in good health and CMV-seropositive. The CDR3 DNA sequence: TGTGCCAGCAGTTTCGGTTCCTACGAGCAGTACTTC. Its protein is CASSFGSYEQYF.